One sample yielded the 27 T cell receptor beta chains listed below, sequenced in a study of blood T cell repertoires in COVID-19. Only in-frame clones appear in the TCRdb table, and some are missing; sequencing was by immunoSEQ multiplex PCR. The sample has roughly 50,000 clones; 80% to 90% are singletons. Sequencing was performed on peripheral blood. Receptors originate from a human donor in a cohort sampled during active COVID-19.

Only a few counts were recorded for this clone. This chain connects TRBV6-2 or TRBV6-3 to TRBJ1-5; 9 nucleotides match TRBD1. With V trimmed by 2 bases and J by 4 bases, 3 bases remained unmatched. Germline-derived CDR1 and CDR2 are MNHEY and SVGEGT. The CDR3 spans 15 residues. The CDR3 nucleotides read TGTGCCAGCAGTTACGTTGGGACAGGGAATCAGCCCCAGCATTTT. It yields the protein CASSYVGTGNQPQHF.

The J gene is TRBJ2-2, the V gene TRBV11-2, with a possible D match to TRBD2 (5 bases). The CDR3 has 15 residues. V lost 6 bases, J lost 0 bases, and 11 bases lay in between. Per germline, CDR1 SGHAT and CDR2 FQNNGV. The CDR3 DNA follows: TGTGCCAGCAGGGCGGGCAGCCCGAACACCGGGGAGCTGTTTTTT. This codes for CASRAGSPNTGELFF.

The CDR3 DNA is TGTGCCAGCAGTTACTCATTTCTCGAGCGGGGGTGGGATGAGCAGTTCTTC. Amino acid sequence: CASSYSFLERGWDEQFF. This chain connects TRBV6-2 or TRBV6-3 to TRBJ2-1; 8 bases are shared with TRBD2. V lost 0 bases to trimming and J lost 8 bases; unmatched junction nucleotides: 12. The CDR3 length is 17 residues. In germline, CDR1 is MNHEY, CDR2 SVGEGT.

This clone was recorded a few times. V gene TRBV30 combines with J gene TRBJ1-5; 7 positions agree with TRBD1. CDR3 size: 17 residues. CDR1 and CDR2 (germline): GTSNPN, SVGIG (reference sequence). After removal of 4 bases from V and 0 bases from J, the junction contained 12 bases not matched to a gene. CDR3 sequence (DNA): TGTGCCTGGATCCCCGGGACAGAAAATCCTAGCAATCAGCCCCAGCATTTT. This sequence encodes CAWIPGTENPSNQPQHF.

The chain links TRBV18 to TRBJ2-2; 11 bases agree with TRBD2. V lost 3 bases and J lost 1; bases outside the gene matches: 7. Looked up from germline, CDR1 is KGHSH and CDR2 is LQKENI. There are 18 residues in the CDR3. The CDR3 loop is CASSPPSSGGLNTGELFF. The CDR3 nucleotides read TGTGCCAGCTCACCCCCTTCTAGCGGGGGGCTGAACACCGGGGAGCTGTTTTTT.

The genes are TRBV25-1 and TRBJ2-2, with a weak D call TRBD1 (6 bases). V gave up 8 bases and J gave up 1 base, with 11 bases separating them. The CDR3 extends over 14 amino acids. Germline CDR1 reads MGHDK; CDR2 reads SYGVNS. CDR3 sequence: CASYEDRNTGELFF. In nucleotides, the CDR3 is TGTGCCAGCTATGAGGACAGGAACACCGGGGAGCTGTTTTTT.

V gene TRBV7-9 combines with J gene TRBJ2-1; 7 positions match TRBD1. This CDR3 is 16 amino acids long. The J segment lost 2 bases and the V segment lost 4 bases, leaving 8 bases of the junction unmatched. Germline assignment: CDR1 SEHNR and CDR2 FQNEAQ (reference sequence). The CDR3 nucleotides read TGTGCCAGCAGCTCCCCGGACAGGATGCCCTACAATGAGCAGTTCTTC. This codes for CASSSPDRMPYNEQFF.

The chain combines TRBV23-1 with TRBJ1-1, with a weak D call TRBD1 (5 bases). TRBV23-1 is an ORF, with its function uncertain. V lost 6 bases, J lost 1 base, and 9 bases lay in between. The CDR3 is made up of 13 amino acids. CDR3: CASRLTANTEAFF. CDR3 bases: TGCGCCAGCAGACTGACAGCGAACACTGAAGCTTTCTTT.

The J gene is TRBJ2-3, the V gene TRBV5-1; 16 positions agree with TRBD2. CDR1 is SGHRS and CDR2 is YFSETQ in the germline V gene. V gave up 2 bases and J gave up 5 bases; unmatched junction bases: 8. The CDR3 covers 18 residues. DNA for the CDR3: TGCGCCAGCAGCTTCGGGACTAGCGGGGGGGCGGTGAAAGATACGCAGTATTTT. Translating it yields CASSFGTSGGAVKDTQYF.

This chain connects TRBV7-2 to TRBJ1-2, with a possible D match to TRBD1 (6 bases). V was shortened by 1 base and J by 8 bases, with 11 bases between the two germline ends. The CDR3 is 13 residues long. CDR1 is SGHTA, CDR2 FQGNSA, per germline. In nucleotides, the CDR3 is TGTGCCAGCAGCTTAGTATGGGGGCGGGGCTACACCTTC. This gives the protein CASSLVWGRGYTF.

In its sample, this clone was seen once. The chain carries TRBV3-1 (or the pseudogene TRBV3-2) and TRBJ2-2, with a possible D match to TRBD2 (5 bases). CDR1 and CDR2 from the germline V gene are LGHDT and YNNKEL (reference sequence). This CDR3 is 15 amino acids long. Trimming removed 5 bases from V and 1 base from J, with 11 bases in between. CDR3 amino acids: CASSNDYLNTGELFF. CDR3 nucleotides: TGTGCCAGCAGCAACGACTACCTGAACACCGGGGAGCTGTTTTTT.

CDR3 sequence (DNA): TGTGCCAGCAGCTTGTTTGGGGCCGAGCTGTTTTTT. Protein product: CASSLFGAELFF. J is TRBJ2-2 and V is TRBV5-6, with a weak D call TRBD1 (5 bases). V was trimmed by 1 base and J by 11 bases, leaving 9 bases between them. From germline, CDR1 is SGHDT and CDR2 YYEEEE. The CDR3 covers 12 residues.

This chain uses TRBV19 with TRBJ2-4; D is perhaps TRBD1 (6 bases). The V gene's germline CDR1 is LNHDA and CDR2 SQIVND (reference sequence). The CDR3 totals 17 residues. The V gene lost 11 bases and the J gene lost 1 base, with 24 bases spanning the gap. The CDR3, as DNA: TGTGCCGCCAGCCGATCCCCAGGGGATGCGGCCAAAAACATTCAGTACTTC. Encoded protein: CAASRSPGDAAKNIQYF.

V usage is TRBV25-1 and J usage is TRBJ1-1; 9 nucleotides match TRBD1. With V trimmed by 6 bases and J by 4 bases, 6 bases remained unmatched. The CDR3 covers 14 residues. CDR1 is MGHDK and CDR2 is SYGVNS in the germline V gene. This CDR3 is CASSGDRGSTEAFF. In DNA form, the CDR3 reads TGTGCCAGCAGCGGTGACAGGGGGTCCACTGAAGCTTTCTTT. Complete variable domain (other parts from reference TRBV25-1 and TRBJ1-1): EADIYQTPRYLVIGTGKKITLECSQTMGHDKMYWYQQDPGMELHLIHYSYGVNSTEKGDLSSESTVSRIRTEHFPLTLESARPSHTSQYLCASSGDRGSTEAFFGQGTRLTVV.

V is TRBV6-5 and J is TRBJ2-1, with 11 bases fitting TRBD1. Germline assignment: CDR1 MNHEY and CDR2 SVGAGI. CDR3 length: 15 amino acids. J lost 10 bases, V lost 2 bases, and 7 bases had no gene match. CDR3 sequence: CASSYRGQGAGEQFF. The CDR3 nucleotides are TGTGCCAGCAGTTACCGTGGACAGGGGGCGGGGGAGCAGTTCTTC.

This clone appeared a few times. The chain uses TRBV4-1 and TRBJ2-7; D not resolved. Looked up from germline, CDR1 is MGHRA and CDR2 is YSYEKL. V was pared by 1 base and J by 4 bases, with 5 bases between. The length of the CDR3 is 12 residues. CDR3 sequence: CASSQGAYEQYF. In DNA form, the CDR3 reads TGCGCCAGCAGCCAAGGCGCTTACGAGCAGTACTTC.

The V and J genes are TRBV6-2 or TRBV6-3 and TRBJ2-7, with D unresolved. Germline V lookup: CDR1 MNHEY, CDR2 SVGEGT. The CDR3 has 13 residues. The germline V and J ends were trimmed by 0 bases and 4 bases, with 7 bases remaining between them. The CDR3, as DNA: TGTGCCAGCAGTTACTCGTTCGGGTACGAGCAGTACTTC. This sequence encodes CASSYSFGYEQYF.

The rearrangement joins TRBV18 to TRBJ2-5; possibly TRBD2 for D (5 bases). V was pared by 3 bases and J by 4 bases, with 15 bases between. The germline V gene encodes CDR1 KGHSH and CDR2 LQKENI. CDR3 length: 15 residues. The CDR3 region is CASSPGNQRLETQYF. In DNA form, the CDR3 reads TGTGCCAGCTCACCTGGTAATCAGCGGTTAGAGACCCAGTACTTC.

Details on this clone: A junction end diverges from the germline sequence, so it may reflect a read error. The chain links TRBV11-3 to TRBJ2-3; 11 nucleotides line up with TRBD1. Germline CDR1 reads SGHNT; CDR2 reads YENEEA. This CDR3 region has 17 residues. In DNA form, the CDR3 reads TGTGCCAGCAGCTTAGGTTCCCGGACAGGGGGCACGGATACGCAGTATTTT. As protein: CASSLGSRTGGTDTQYF.

V gene TRBV2 combines with J gene TRBJ2-3; perhaps TRBD2 as D (6 bases). This CDR3 is built from 14 residues. Germline CDR1 reads SNHLY; CDR2 reads FYNNEI. The V end was cut by 7 bases, the J end by 1 base, with 12 bases between. The CDR3 sequence: CASTGRGGTDTQYF. The CDR3 DNA reads TGTGCCAGCACCGGGCGGGGAGGCACAGATACGCAGTATTTT.

The gene calls are TRBV19 and TRBJ1-1; TRBD1 is a possible D gene (5 bases). Germline loops: CDR1 LNHDA, CDR2 SQIVND (reference sequence). V was pared by 6 bases and J by 6 bases, with 14 bases between. The CDR3 loop spans 13 amino acids. CDR3 amino acids: CASRGEGIAEAFF. CDR3 bases: TGTGCCAGTAGAGGGGAAGGAATAGCTGAAGCTTTCTTT. Based on the CDR3 plus reference TRBV19 and TRBJ1-1, the full variable domain is DGGITQSPKYLFRKEGQNVTLSCEQNLNHDAMYWYRQDPGQGLRLIYYSQIVNDFQKGDIAEGYSVSREKKESFPLTVTSAQKNPTAFYLCASRGEGIAEAFFGQGTRLTVV.

The chain couples TRBV11-2 to TRBJ2-2; the D is unclear. The CDR3 is made up of 14 amino acids. The V and J ends lost 0 bases and 9 bases respectively, with 11 bases between them. Per germline, CDR1 SGHAT and CDR2 FQNNGV. Here the CDR3 reads CASSLDLPVRELFF. As DNA, the CDR3 is TGTGCCAGCAGCTTAGATCTCCCGGTCAGGGAGCTGTTTTTT.

The chain joins TRBV18 to TRBJ2-5; 14 bases are a match to TRBD2. Unmatched junction bases numbered 13, after V lost 2 bases and J lost 2 bases. This CDR3 is built from 20 residues. The germline gives CDR1 KGHSH, CDR2 LQKENI. CDR3 sequence reads: CASSPSPGLAGGTKQETQYF. The DNA of the CDR3 is TGTGCCAGCTCACCAAGCCCTGGACTAGCGGGGGGCACAAAGCAAGAGACCCAGTACTTC.

CDR3 sequence: CASSHASGGPGRGTDTQYF. The CDR3 DNA follows: TGTGCCAGCAGCCACGCTAGCGGGGGCCCCGGCCGAGGCACAGATACGCAGTATTTT. This rearrangement joins TRBV3-1 (or the pseudogene TRBV3-2) to TRBJ2-3, with 10 nucleotides matching TRBD2. The germline CDR1 and CDR2 sequences are LGHDT and YNNKEL (reference sequence). V was pared by 3 bases and J by 1 base, with 13 bases of the junction left unmatched. This CDR3 is 19 amino acids long.

This chain joins TRBV5-4 and TRBJ2-7; 10 bases match TRBD2. With 4 bases clipped from V and 3 bases from J, the junction kept 10 bases outside the gene matches. The V gene's germline CDR1 is SGHNT and CDR2 YYREEE (reference sequence). This CDR3 has 16 amino acids. CDR3 sequence: CASSKRTLAGFYEQYF. CDR3 nucleotides: TGTGCCAGCAGCAAGAGGACACTAGCGGGGTTCTACGAGCAGTACTTC.

The chain recombines TRBV7-8 with TRBJ2-7; 7 nucleotides align to TRBD2. The CDR3 consists of 13 residues. The junction had 8 bases not matched to a gene; V was cut back by 5 bases and J by 7 bases. Germline V gene data show CDR1 as SGHVS and CDR2 as FQNEAQ. This CDR3 is CASSDWGGPEQYF. CDR3 bases: TGTGCCAGCAGCGATTGGGGGGGTCCTGAGCAGTACTTC.

This chain uses TRBV7-2 with TRBJ2-7; maybe TRBD1 (6 bases). Between the trimmed V and J ends, which lost 0 bases and 4 bases, there was a span of 13 bases. Per the germline V gene, CDR1 is SGHTA and CDR2 is FQGNSA. CDR3 length equals 15 residues. The CDR3 nucleotides are TGTGCCAGCAGCTTAGCGGCAGGGGTGGGTTACGAGCAGTACTTC. Its protein is CASSLAAGVGYEQYF.